This TCR beta chain was captured in a study of tumor-infiltrating lymphocytes in oesophageal squamous cell carcinoma. MiXCR, applied by TCRdb to the PCR reads, yields one record per CDR3 protein. The profile shows about 21,000 distinct CDR3 sequences, 36% of them singletons. Germline-derived CDR1 and CDR2 are MNHNS and SASEGT. The J segment lost 3 bases and the V segment lost 7 bases, leaving 16 bases of the junction unmatched. This CDR3 is built from 18 residues. This clonotype rates as medium-sized. Sequencing used esophageal tumor tissue. This TCR was sampled from a male donor with esophageal squamous cell carcinoma. This sequence joins TRBV6-1 and TRBJ1-5; 9 positions match TRBD1. CDR3 DNA sequence: TGTGCCAGCACGGGGACAGGGTCCACCGAGGGGTACAATCAGCCCCAGCATTTT. It encodes CASTGTGSTEGYNQPQHF.